The next 21 T cell receptor beta chains were all read from a single sample in a study of blood T cell repertoires in COVID-19. This table comes from immunoSEQ multiplex PCR, and its TCRdb copy is limited to in-frame clones, with some not included. The data hold 100,000 or so clones, with 84% observed a single time. Sequencing input: peripheral blood. The receptors originated from a man between 65 and 85 years old with active or convalescent COVID-19.

CDR3 DNA sequence: TGTGCCAGCAGTCCACCAGGACAGGGCTATGGCTACACCTTC. This translates into CASSPPGQGYGYTF. The rearrangement uses TRBV28 and TRBJ1-2; TRBD1 matches 8 bases. V lost 5 bases, J lost 4 bases, and 6 bases stayed unmatched. The CDR3 runs 14 residues. Germline CDR1 and CDR2: MDHEN and SYDVKM.

V gene TRBV18 combines with J gene TRBJ1-2; D remains unclear. V was clipped by 1 base and J by 0 bases, with 9 bases between them. CDR1 is KGHSH, CDR2 LQKENI, per germline. The CDR3 has 15 residues. Written as DNA, the CDR3 is TGTGCCAGCTCACCACTTGAGGGCCCTAACTATGGCTACACCTTC. Translating gives CASSPLEGPNYGYTF.

The chain couples TRBV19 to TRBJ2-7; 8 bases fit TRBD1. Losses at the gene ends were 8 bases for V and 5 bases for J; bases not matched to a gene: 8. The germline V gene encodes CDR1 LNHDA and CDR2 SQIVND (reference sequence). CDR3 size: 13 residues. The CDR3 nucleotides read TGTGCCAGTCAGGTGCAGGGGGCCGACGAGCAGTACTTC. Translating it yields CASQVQGADEQYF.

The rearrangement uses TRBV2 and TRBJ1-5, with no clear D. CDR3 length: 15 amino acids. The V end was cut by 3 bases, the J end by 1 base, with 10 bases between. CDR1 SNHLY and CDR2 FYNNEI come from the germline V gene. The CDR3 spells CASSDSSLSNQPQHF. DNA for the CDR3: TGTGCCAGCAGTGATTCTAGTCTGAGCAATCAGCCCCAGCATTTT.

V usage is TRBV7-9 and J usage is TRBJ2-5; a weak D match, TRBD2 (6 bases). The CDR3 spans 14 residues. Germline CDR1 is SEHNR and CDR2 is FQNEAQ (reference sequence). V was pared by 5 bases and J by 4 bases, with 14 bases between. The CDR3 here is CASSRGWRGETQYF. CDR3 nucleotide sequence: TGTGCCAGCAGCCGCGGATGGAGGGGAGAGACCCAGTACTTC. Looking up the rest from reference TRBV7-9 and TRBJ2-5 gives the full variable domain: DTGVSQNPRHKITKRGQNVTFRCDPISEHNRLYWYRQTLGQGPEFLTYFQNEAQLEKSRLLSDRFSAERPKGSFSTLEIQRTEQGDSAMYLCASSRGWRGETQYFGPGTRLLVL.

The chain combines TRBV18 with TRBJ1-5; weak D call: TRBD1 (6 bases). CDR3 length equals 18 residues. Trimming stripped 3 bases from V and 7 bases from J, with 25 bases between. The germline V gene encodes CDR1 KGHSH and CDR2 LQKENI. The CDR3 DNA reads TGTGCCAGCTCACCTTCCGGAGGGGGGGCGGGAGGCGGACAGCCCCAGCATTTT. Amino acids: CASSPSGGGAGGGQPQHF.

In its sample, this clone was seen once. The chain employs TRBV6-6 and TRBJ1-1; TRBD1 aligns across 7 bases. CDR3 length: 13 amino acids. The germline CDR1 and CDR2 sequences are MNHNY and SVGAGI (reference sequence). V lost 5 bases to trimming and J lost 1 base; unmatched junction nucleotides: 1. This CDR3 reads CASSRQGNTEAFF. In DNA form, the CDR3 reads TGTGCCAGCAGTAGACAGGGGAACACTGAAGCTTTCTTT.

V gene TRBV19 combines with J gene TRBJ2-4; weak D call: TRBD2 (5 bases). V was clipped by 3 bases and J by 5 bases, with 17 bases between them. The CDR3 totals 16 residues. CDR1 and CDR2 (germline): LNHDA, SQIVND (reference sequence). The CDR3: CASSIASSRIENIQYF. The CDR3 DNA reads TGTGCCAGTAGTATCGCTAGCTCTCGAATTGAAAACATTCAGTACTTC.

V and J are TRBV19 and TRBJ1-1; D possibly corresponds to TRBD1 (6 bases). Germline V CDR1 and CDR2: LNHDA, SQIVND (reference sequence). The CDR3 extends over 14 amino acids. V dropped 2 bases and J dropped 6 bases, with 13 bases sitting between them. This CDR3 is CASSIRQVQAEAFF. CDR3 coding DNA: TGTGCCAGTAGTATACGACAGGTTCAGGCTGAAGCTTTCTTT. Full variable domain (missing parts from reference TRBV19 and TRBJ1-1): DGGITQSPKYLFRKEGQNVTLSCEQNLNHDAMYWYRQDPGQGLRLIYYSQIVNDFQKGDIAEGYSVSREKKESFPLTVTSAQKNPTAFYLCASSIRQVQAEAFFGQGTRLTVV.

The chain couples TRBV6-2 or TRBV6-3 to TRBJ1-3; D unresolved. Germline V gene data show CDR1 as MNHEY and CDR2 as SVGEGT. Trimming left V 2 bases short and J 1 base short, with 9 bases between. The CDR3 spans 15 residues. This CDR3 reads CASSYRGASGNTIYF. The CDR3 DNA is TGTGCCAGCAGTTACCGGGGAGCTTCTGGAAACACCATATATTTT.

CDR3 nucleotides: TGTGCCAGCAGCGACCGACTAGGAGGGGTGGATACGCAGTATTTT. Its translation is CASSDRLGGVDTQYF. V gene TRBV11-3 combines with J gene TRBJ2-3; D perhaps matches TRBD2 (6 bases). V lost 5 bases and J lost 6, with 18 bases in between. The CDR3 extends over 15 amino acids. In germline, CDR1 is SGHNT, CDR2 YENEEA.

Note on this clone: Germline and junction disagree at one end, which may indicate a read error. The sample carries other DNA sequences with the same CDR3. The genes are TRBV7-2 and TRBJ2-7; TRBD2 aligns across 10 bases. Germline V gene lookup returns CDR1 SGHTA and CDR2 FQGNSA. The CDR3 has 14 amino acids. The CDR3 DNA follows: TGTGCCAGCAGTATAGCGGGGGGTCGCGACGAGCAGTACTTT. Translating it yields CASSIAGGRDEQYF.

This clone was seen just once. V is TRBV7-9 and J is TRBJ2-3; 7 nucleotides line up with TRBD2. This CDR3 is built from 14 residues. V was pared by 3 bases and J by 0 bases, with 0 bases of the junction left unmatched. CDR1 and CDR2 (germline): SEHNR, FQNEAQ (reference sequence). Here the CDR3 DNA reads TGTGCCAGCAGCTTCGGGGGGAGCACAGATACGCAGTATTTT. It codes for CASSFGGSTDTQYF.

The rearrangement uses TRBV7-2 and TRBJ2-7, with 9 bases aligning to TRBD1. The V gene end was trimmed by 3 bases and the J gene end by 3 bases; junction bases not matched to a gene: 6. Germline V gives CDR1 SGHTA, CDR2 FQGNSA. CDR3 size: 15 residues. The CDR3 here is CASSFGQGTFYEQYF. The CDR3 nucleotides read TGTGCCAGCAGCTTCGGACAGGGGACCTTCTACGAGCAGTACTTC.

In its sample, this clone was seen once. The CDR3 protein is CASGTSGAEETQYF. For the CDR3, the DNA is TGTGCCAGTGGGACTAGCGGGGCGGAAGAGACCCAGTACTTC. The chain carries TRBV19 and TRBJ2-5; TRBD2 agrees at 13 bases. The germline gives CDR1 LNHDA, CDR2 SQIVND (reference sequence). The CDR3 is 14 amino acids. Unmatched junction bases numbered 3, after V lost 8 bases and J lost 3 bases.

The V call is TRBV5-6, the J call TRBJ1-6, with 7 nucleotides matching TRBD1. Germline values: CDR1 SGHDT, CDR2 YYEEEE. The CDR3 consists of 19 residues. The V segment lost 0 bases and the J segment 0 bases; nucleotides outside the gene matches: 9. The CDR3 DNA reads TGTGCCAGCAGCTTGGGGGGACAGTCAACTAGCTCCTATAATTCACCCCTCCACTTT. Its protein product is CASSLGGQSTSSYNSPLHF. Looking up the rest from reference TRBV5-6 and TRBJ1-6 gives the full variable domain: DAGVTQSPTHLIKTRGQQVTLRCSPKSGHDTVSWYQQALGQGPQFIFQYYEEEERQRGNFPDRFSGHQFPNYSSELNVNALLLGDSALYLCASSLGGQSTSSYNSPLHFGNGTRLTVT.

The J gene is TRBJ2-7, the V gene TRBV13; 7 positions match TRBD1. Germline V gene data show CDR1 as PRHDT and CDR2 as FYEKMQ (reference sequence). The CDR3 sequence is 15 residues long. Trimming removed 5 bases from V and 1 base from J; junction bases left unmatched: 8. The CDR3 DNA reads TGTGCCAGCAGCGCATCCGGGACAGCTTCCTACGAGCAGTACTTC. This translates into CASSASGTASYEQYF.

The genes are TRBV5-1 and TRBJ2-2; the match to TRBD1 covers 8 bases. V dropped 4 bases and J dropped 4; count of bases not matched to a gene: 9. This CDR3 has 16 residues. Germline assignment: CDR1 SGHRS and CDR2 YFSETQ. The CDR3 region has the DNA TGCGCCAGCAGCCCCGGACAGGGTAGGAGCACCGGGGAGCTGTTTTTT. It specifies CASSPGQGRSTGELFF.

DNA of the CDR3: TGTGCCAGCAGCTTGGGGCCGGGGCAGGGGATATTCTACGAGCAGTACTTC. This translates into CASSLGPGQGIFYEQYF. This chain links TRBV5-6 with TRBJ2-7; possible D gene TRBD1, 6 bases. The length of the CDR3 is 17 residues. CDR1 and CDR2 from the germline V gene are SGHDT and YYEEEE. Trimming shortened V by 0 bases and J by 3 bases, and 19 bases separated the two germline ends. Looking up the rest from reference TRBV5-6 and TRBJ2-7 gives the full variable domain: DAGVTQSPTHLIKTRGQQVTLRCSPKSGHDTVSWYQQALGQGPQFIFQYYEEEERQRGNFPDRFSGHQFPNYSSELNVNALLLGDSALYLCASSLGPGQGIFYEQYFGPGTRLTVT.

V and J are TRBV5-1 and TRBJ2-1, with TRBD2 identical over 9 bases. Germline CDR1 and CDR2: SGHRS and YFSETQ. V was clipped by 2 bases and J by 5 bases; unmatched bases: 5. The CDR3 contains 15 residues. The CDR3 DNA sequence: TGCGCCAGCAGCTTAGCGACTAGCGGAAACAATGAGCAGTTCTTC. Protein sequence: CASSLATSGNNEQFF. Full variable domain (rest looked up from reference TRBV5-1 and TRBJ2-1): KAGVTQTPRYLIKTRGQQVTLSCSPISGHRSVSWYQQTPGQGLQFLFEYFSETQRNKGNFPGRFSGRQFSNSRSEMNVSTLELGDSALYLCASSLATSGNNEQFFGPGTRLTVL.

The chain carries TRBV30 and TRBJ1-1; tentatively, D is TRBD1 (5 bases). The V gene's germline CDR1 is GTSNPN and CDR2 SVGIG (reference sequence). This CDR3 spans 11 amino acids. The CDR3 reads CAGGRGTEAFF. CDR3 nucleotides: TGTGCGGGCGGGAGGGGCACTGAAGCTTTCTTT.